This TCR beta chain was identified during a study of cytomegalovirus exposure and HLA in healthy donors. Study-level findings and limits: The classifier was said to identify cytomegalovirus status with high specificity and sensitivity.

Sequenced by immunoSEQ multiplex PCR; TCRdb stores in-frame clones only, minus some. Of 150,000 to 200,000 clones in the sample, about nine tenths were seen once. In this sample, this clone turned up a few times. Its antigen is undetermined. The CDR3 length is 11 residues. Trimming stripped 11 bases from V and 2 bases from J, with 9 bases between. The germline CDR1 and CDR2 sequences are SNHLY and FYNNEI. This chain links TRBV2 with TRBJ2-5; D gene ambiguous. Sequencing used PBMCs. The sequence was obtained from a young man in good health and CMV-seropositive. The DNA of the CDR3 is TGTGCCGGCCTAGAACAAGAGACCCAGTACTTC. Translation gives CAGLEQETQYF.